This TCR beta chain stems from a study of cytomegalovirus exposure and HLA in healthy donors. Study in general: It was reported in a later analysis that the same platform had been used for the 110 or so validation repertoires as for the approximately 670 first-cohort repertoires.

The CDR3 spans 18 residues. From germline, CDR1 is SGHRS and CDR2 YFSETQ. The V segment lost 2 bases and the J segment 0 bases; nucleotides outside the gene matches: 7. Regarding the study as a whole: Among TCR beta chains, those listed as cytomegalovirus-associated numbered about 160.

Concerning this clone: Antigen: not known.

Data came from immunoSEQ multiplex PCR; TCRdb stores just in-frame clones and leaves some out. In the table there are 150,000 to 200,000 clones, roughly 82% of which are singletons. The TCR comes from a woman aged 18-29 years in good health and CMV-seronegative. The material sequenced was PBMCs. This sequence joins TRBV5-1 and TRBJ2-6; 8 nucleotides align to TRBD1. CDR3 nucleotide sequence: TGCGCCAGCAGCTTAGGGACAGGTGGAAGCTCTGGGGCCAACGTCCTGACTTTC. Its translation is CASSLGTGGSSGANVLTF. The variable domain in full, completed from reference TRBV5-1 and TRBJ2-6, reads KAGVTQTPRYLIKTRGQQVTLSCSPISGHRSVSWYQQTPGQGLQFLFEYFSETQRNKGNFPGRFSGRQFSNSRSEMNVSTLELGDSALYLCASSLGTGGSSGANVLTFGAGSRLTVL.